These 10 T cell receptor beta chains came from one sample sequenced in a study of human T cells and chemical hapten exposure. TCRdb processed the RACE reads anew with MiXCR; each CDR3 protein has one entry. Among 140,000 or so distinct CDR3 sequences listed, 12% were seen once. Noted time point: patch test 2, 6 weeks after DPC sensitization. Treatment: therapeutic diphenylcyclopropenone sensitization with weekly scalp DPC. Here the sequenced sample was whole blood, taken in connection with sensitization to the hapten diphenylcyclopropenone (DPC). Source of these receptors: a woman between 45 and 60 years old with alopecia areata. Some clones in this sample may be carry-over from other donors' samples.

This clonotype has a count of ten or more. The J gene is TRBJ2-5, the V gene TRBV5-4; 9 nucleotides align to TRBD1. The junction had 4 bases not matched to a gene; V was cut back by 3 bases and J by 1 base. The length of the CDR3 is 15 residues. Per germline, CDR1 SGHNT and CDR2 YYREEE (reference sequence). CDR3 amino acids: CASSWMTGGQETQYF. Here the CDR3 DNA reads TGTGCCAGCAGCTGGATGACAGGGGGCCAAGAGACCCAGTACTTC. The full variable domain, completed using reference TRBV5-4 and TRBJ2-5, is ETGVTQSPTHLIKTRGQQVTLRCSSQSGHNTVSWYQQALGQGPQFIFQYYREEENGRGNFPPRFSGLQFPNYSSELNVNALELDDSALYLCASSWMTGGQETQYFGPGTRLLVL.

Many counts were recorded for this clonotype. The gene calls are TRBV6-2 or TRBV6-3 and TRBJ2-1; D may correspond to TRBD1 or TRBD2 (5 bases each). V was shortened by 4 bases and J by 0 bases, with 16 bases between the two germline ends. The CDR3 sequence is 17 residues long. Germline assignment: CDR1 MNHEY and CDR2 SVGEGT. The CDR3 coding sequence is TGTGCCAGCAGTTCAATCAGAGGGGCCATCTCCTACAATGAGCAGTTCTTC. It encodes CASSSIRGAISYNEQFF.

This clonotype was detected many times. The chain employs TRBV12-3 or TRBV12-4 and TRBJ1-6; D is unclear. The CDR3 is 16 amino acids. V lost 4 bases to trimming and J lost 0 bases, with 10 bases between them. The CDR3 coding sequence is TGTGCCAGCAGTTATGGAAGGGACTCCTATAATTCACCCCTCCACTTT. Translated: CASSYGRDSYNSPLHF.

CDR3 protein: CASSQELGGEQYF. The DNA for the CDR3 is TGTGCCAGCAGCCAAGAACTCGGAGGCGAGCAGTACTTC. The chain couples TRBV14 to TRBJ2-7; D perhaps matches TRBD2 (5 bases). The germline gives CDR1 SGHDN, CDR2 FVKESK. The CDR3 is made up of 13 amino acids. Trimming left V 0 bases short and J 6 bases short, with 9 bases between.

The CDR3 spells CASSLESGGPSTGELFF. CDR3 coding DNA: TGTGCCAGCAGTTTAGAGTCGGGAGGGCCGAGCACCGGGGAGCTGTTTTTT. The chain carries TRBV28 and TRBJ2-2; TRBD2 matches at 8 bases. The germline CDR1 and CDR2 sequences are MDHEN and SYDVKM. The V gene end was trimmed by 2 bases and the J gene end by 4 bases; junction bases not matched to a gene: 9. The CDR3 sequence is 17 residues long.

The V and J genes are TRBV29-1 and TRBJ2-5; D perhaps matches TRBD1 (6 bases). Per the germline V gene, CDR1 is SQVTM and CDR2 is ANQGSEA. There are 15 residues in the CDR3. V lost 4 bases and J 4 bases, leaving 19 bases between the germline ends. The CDR3 loop reads CSVVPRDRRRETQYF. In DNA, the CDR3 is TGCAGCGTTGTCCCCCGCGACAGGCGGCGAGAGACCCAGTACTTC. The whole variable domain, filled in from reference TRBV29-1 and TRBJ2-5, reads SAVISQKPSRDICQRGTSLTIQCQVDSQVTMMFWYRQQPGQSLTLIATANQGSEATYESGFVIDKFPISRPNLTFSTLTVSNMSPEDSSIYLCSVVPRDRRRETQYFGPGTRLLVL.

This clonotype was counted at least ten times. This chain joins TRBV27 and TRBJ2-1, with a tentative D call TRBD1 (6 bases). Germline values: CDR1 MNHEY, CDR2 SMNVEV (reference sequence). The CDR3 runs 16 residues. V was trimmed by 5 bases and J by 5 bases, leaving 19 bases between them. The CDR3, as DNA: TGTGCCAGCAGTCCCATCCGGGCCAGGGGACACAATGAGCAGTTCTTC. Translating it yields CASSPIRARGHNEQFF.

This clonotype was observed a few times. The chain links TRBV6-5 to TRBJ1-2; 12 positions agree with TRBD1. The CDR3 covers 18 residues. V trimming: 0 bases; J trimming: 1 base; junction bases outside the gene matches: 6. Germline V lookup: CDR1 MNHEY, CDR2 SVGAGI. CDR3 in DNA: TGTGCCAGCAGTTACTCCGGGACAGGGGGCTGGGGTAACTATGGCTACACCTTC. Its protein is CASSYSGTGGWGNYGYTF.

This clonotype appeared many times. The J gene is TRBJ2-2, the V gene TRBV4-3; 7 bases align to TRBD2. This CDR3 is 15 amino acids long. CDR1 and CDR2 (germline): LGHNA, YSLEER. V dropped 1 base and J dropped 4; count of bases not matched to a gene: 3. In nucleotides, the CDR3 is TGCGCCAGCAGCCAAGGGACTAGTCCCACCGGGGAGCTGTTTTTT. Its protein product is CASSQGTSPTGELFF.

This clonotype came up a few times. This chain links TRBV3-1 with TRBJ1-2; 7 bases agree with TRBD1. Germline CDR1 LGHDT, CDR2 YNNKEL (reference sequence). The CDR3 has 13 residues. Trimming removed 4 bases from V and 6 bases from J; junction bases left unmatched: 5. The CDR3 region has the DNA TGTGCCAGCAGCCGCACCGGGACAGATGGCTACACCTTC. Translating it yields CASSRTGTDGYTF. Using reference TRBV3-1 and TRBJ1-2 for the parts outside the CDR3, the full variable domain is DTAVSQTPKYLVTQMGNDKSIKCEQNLGHDTMYWYKQDSKKFLKIMFSYNNKELIINETVPNRFSPKSPDKAHLNLHINSLELGDSAVYFCASSRTGTDGYTFGSGTRLTVV.